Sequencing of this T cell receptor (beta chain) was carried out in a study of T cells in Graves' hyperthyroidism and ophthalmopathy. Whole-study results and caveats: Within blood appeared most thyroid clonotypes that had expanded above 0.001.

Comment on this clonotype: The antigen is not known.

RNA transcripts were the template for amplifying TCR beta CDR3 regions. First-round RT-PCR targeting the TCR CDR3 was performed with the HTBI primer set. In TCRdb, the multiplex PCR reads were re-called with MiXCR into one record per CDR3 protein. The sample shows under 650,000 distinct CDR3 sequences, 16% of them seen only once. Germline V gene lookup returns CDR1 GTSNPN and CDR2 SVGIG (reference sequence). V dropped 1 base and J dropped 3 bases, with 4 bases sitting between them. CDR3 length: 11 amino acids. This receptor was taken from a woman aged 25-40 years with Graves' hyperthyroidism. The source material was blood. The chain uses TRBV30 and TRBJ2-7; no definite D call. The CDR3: CAWSAVYEQYF. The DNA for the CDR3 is TGTGCCTGGAGTGCAGTCTACGAGCAGTACTTC.